This TCR beta chain was recorded in a study of T cells after yellow fever vaccination. 5'RACE template switching added a universal primer site and UMIs to TCR cDNA. TCRdb reprocessed the 5' RACE reads with MiXCR, giving one entry per CDR3 protein. The table includes fewer than 650,000 distinct CDR3 sequences, 21% detected once. For this clonotype: Antigen unknown.

Study-level findings and limits: The presence of abundant clonotypes contaminating from the bulk population was possible in FACS-sorted repertoires. Subsequent to the booster, the majority of primary-vaccination clones reappeared (under 98% CD4, 88% CD8). By day 5 rather than day 15, the secondary response had peaked, though it was weaker.

V lost 5 bases and J 1 base, leaving 24 bases between the germline ends. Germline CDR1 is MNHEY and CDR2 is SVGEGT. This CDR3 is built from 19 residues. The starting material was PBMCs, obtained more than 20 days after the first yellow fever vaccination. The TCR was taken from a young man who received the YFV17D yellow fever vaccine. The chain has TRBV6-2 or TRBV6-3 and TRBJ2-1; D not resolved. Here the CDR3 reads CASSTDTQGLASSYNEQFF. Written as DNA, the CDR3 is TGTGCCAGCAGTACCGACACACAAGGCCTTGCCTCTTCCTACAATGAGCAGTTCTTC.